Here is one T cell receptor beta chain with its context. What antigen it recognizes has not been identified. No qualities accompany the bases; no much larger clone lies one base away. This sample was taken from a study of T cell responses to AZD1222 COVID-19 vaccine (dated by TCRdb to the early 2020s). With regard to the full study: Because spike-specific TCR depth and breadth did not differ between the two schedules, AZD1222 recipients who got a second dose at roughly 4 weeks were pooled with those who got a second dose at roughly 12 weeks. TCR sequencing covered some 240 trial participants: 207 given two doses of AZD1222 and approximately 25 given two doses of MenACWY control vaccine. Trial participants were enrolled into age subgroups of 18-55, 56-69 and 70-plus years, which contained 148, 28 and 57 TCR-sequenced participants, respectively. The paper as a whole reports these results and caveats: In the small 56-69-year group, the increase in depth fell short of significance, most likely because of low power. The vaccine-associated CD4 TCRs covered the entire spike protein, and the dominant responses fell in regions 160-218 and 743-854. Conclusions about previously exposed vaccinees are limited, since just five or six AZD1222 recipients were seropositive for SARS-CoV-2 at baseline. Epitopes outside the regions mutated in the B.1.351 and B.1.1.7 variants were reportedly recognized by nearly half of the unique spike-specific TCRs. Participants were mostly white British, with more females than males. The authors suggested clonal diversity may have been underestimated. Because no samples from the day 14 peak response were available, repertoires could be characterized only after the peak T cell response. After two AZD1222 doses, both the breadth and the depth of spike-specific TCRs were significantly higher than at day 0 and than in MenACWY recipients.

The CDR3 regions of human TCRbeta chains were analyzed by immunosequencing. The study's processing was this. TCRs in the repertoires were matched against a reference library of SARS-CoV-2-specific TCRs that had been generated with the MIRA antigen-specificity platform. Breadth was defined as the fraction of unique TCRs that were SARS-CoV-2-associated, and depth was defined as the fraction of total T cells that were SARS-CoV-2-associated. Using the MIRA data, each spike-specific TCR was assigned both to the spike region to which the TCR was reactive and to a CD4 or CD8 class. Log10-transformed breadth and depth values were compared by one-way ANOVA with Sidak's multiple comparisons tests. In its TCRdb copy, this immuneACCESS table keeps in-frame sequences only and misses some clones. Where compared with another copy, unresolved V genes explain less than half of these, and the others have no known cause. The DNA gave D and trimming, while V, J and clone size come from that table. Within this sample are 150,000 to 200,000 clones, with around 93% of them counted one time only. 4% to 5.5% of the sample comes from the top ten.

V is pared back by 5 bases and J by 2 bases, with 19 bases lying between the germline termini. The CDR3 has 17 amino acids, counting the end cysteine and phenylalanine. The kept DNA is CDR3 alone, 51 bases in frame from the first base. The germline V gene encodes CDR1 SGHTA and CDR2 FQGNSA. The sample's time point, from its label and the paper: baseline before first vaccination. Samples from vaccinated people were obtained from the UK trials COV001 and COV002, which included a single-blind randomized controlled phase 2/3 trial of AZD1222 (ChAdOx1 nCoV-19) in healthy adults. For TCRbeta chain sequencing, PBMC samples were collected from trial participants at day 0 and at day 28 after the second dose.

The sequence derives from an adult in good health. The sequences come from peripheral blood, collected on day 0 of AZD1222 vaccination. This receptor chain uses TRBV7-2 and TRBJ2-1; TRBD2 is perhaps the D gene, given 6 matching bases. The sequenced DNA: TGTGCCAGCAGCCCCCCGGGACTCCTTATCACCTACAATGAGCAGTTCTTC. Its protein product is CASSPPGLLITYNEQFF.